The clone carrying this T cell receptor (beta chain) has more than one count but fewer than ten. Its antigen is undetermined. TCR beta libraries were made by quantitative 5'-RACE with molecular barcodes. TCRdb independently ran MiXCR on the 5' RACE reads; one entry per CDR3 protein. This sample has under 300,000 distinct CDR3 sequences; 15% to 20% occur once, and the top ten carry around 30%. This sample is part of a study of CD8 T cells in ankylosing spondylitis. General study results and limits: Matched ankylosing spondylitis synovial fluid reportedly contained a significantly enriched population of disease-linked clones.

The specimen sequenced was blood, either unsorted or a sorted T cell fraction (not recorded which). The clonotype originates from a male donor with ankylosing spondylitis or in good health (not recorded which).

CDR3 nucleotides: TGTGCCAGCAGCGCCCCCGGGACACTGTACCAAGAGACCCAGTACTTC. Translated, it gives CASSAPGTLYQETQYF. The chain links TRBV9 to TRBJ2-5; possible D gene TRBD1, 6 bases. V shed 3 bases and J shed 0 bases, with 15 bases lying between them. Germline CDR1 SGDLS, CDR2 YYNGEE. The CDR3 covers 16 residues.